This T cell receptor beta chain came from a study of human T cells and chemical hapten exposure. About the research overall: Diphenylcyclopropenone was applied weekly to patients' scalps across the roughly 23-week study. Regarding the study as a whole: The donor cohort had alopecia, so its immune response may not match that of healthy people.

In the library, unique molecular identifiers were attached to individual cDNA molecules. TCRdb redid the calling of the RACE reads with MiXCR, one entry per CDR3 protein. The sample consists of about 71,000 distinct CDR3 sequences, 9.8% of them appearing once. This clonotype has a count of ten or more. Antigen unknown. Time point indicated: patch test 1, 2 weeks after DPC sensitization. Described treatment: therapeutic diphenylcyclopropenone sensitization with weekly scalp DPC. It was unfractionated whole blood from which total RNA was extracted. The receptor was derived from a woman between 35 and 50 years old with alopecia areata. Some clones in this sample may be carry-over from other donors' samples. Sequenced here: whole blood, sampled in connection with sensitization to the hapten diphenylcyclopropenone (DPC).

The CDR3 region has the DNA TGCAGTGCTAGGAACCGGGACAGAACTGGCTACACCTTC. It specifies CSARNRDRTGYTF. The J gene is TRBJ1-2, the V gene TRBV20-1, with 7 bases aligning to TRBD1. The CDR3 extends over 13 amino acids. From germline, CDR1 is DFQATT and CDR2 SNEGSKA (reference sequence). With V trimmed by 3 bases and J by 7 bases, 8 bases remained unmatched.